The rows below give T cell receptor beta chains drawn from one sample of a study of technical replicates of blood from several donors. The method was immunoSEQ multiplex PCR; TCRdb's version includes in-frame clones alone and lacks a portion of them. In the table there are some 47,000 clones, 92% of which are singletons. The sample consisted of PBMCs. The receptor source for this set is a human donor in good health. Some clones in this sample may be carry-over from other donors' samples. The CDR3 runs from the conserved cysteine through the conserved F or W. Each record gives: J gene, clone size, D gene, V gene, CDR3 protein, CDR3 DNA. A D gene is named only where the DNA matches it firmly. Only some rows state a clone size, as once, few, many or a class for expanded clones.

J gene: TRBJ2-1; clone size: NA; D gene: TRBD2; V gene: TRBV19; CDR3 protein: CASRTSGSYNEQFF; CDR3 DNA: TGTGCCAGTCGTACTAGCGGCTCCTACAATGAGCAGTTCTTC
J gene: TRBJ2-3; clone size: NA; D gene: NA; V gene: TRBV19; CDR3 protein: CASSGWGESDTQYF; CDR3 DNA: TGTGCCAGTAGTGGGTGGGGGGAGTCAGATACGCAGTATTTT
J gene: TRBJ1-6; clone size: NA; D gene: NA; V gene: TRBV10-3; CDR3 protein: CAISEKEGNNSPLHF; CDR3 DNA: TGTGCCATCAGTGAAAAAGAGGGAAATAATTCACCCCTCCACTTT
J gene: TRBJ1-6; clone size: NA; D gene: NA; V gene: TRBV6-5; CDR3 protein: CASSPEEGSPLHF; CDR3 DNA: TGTGCCAGCAGTCCGGAGGAGGGTTCACCCCTCCACTTT
J gene: TRBJ1-3; clone size: once; D gene: TRBD1; V gene: TRBV25-1; CDR3 protein: CASSDGAGQASSGNTIYF; CDR3 DNA: TGTGCCAGCAGTGACGGAGCCGGACAGGCTTCCTCTGGAAACACCATATATTTT
J gene: TRBJ1-6; clone size: NA; D gene: NA; V gene: TRBV18; CDR3 protein: CASSPTTNSPLHF; CDR3 DNA: TGTGCCAGCTCGCCTACGACAAATTCACCCCTCCACTTT
J gene: TRBJ1-1; clone size: NA; D gene: NA; V gene: TRBV4-1; CDR3 protein: CASSQVAVWNTEAFF; CDR3 DNA: TGCGCCAGCAGCCAAGTCGCAGTGTGGAACACTGAAGCTTTCTTT
J gene: TRBJ1-3; clone size: NA; D gene: NA; V gene: TRBV5-1; CDR3 protein: CASSPRRDSGNTIYF; CDR3 DNA: TGCGCCAGCAGTCCCCGCAGGGATTCTGGAAACACCATATATTTT
J gene: TRBJ2-5; clone size: NA; D gene: NA; V gene: TRBV7-2; CDR3 protein: CASSLGGQETQYF; CDR3 DNA: TGTGCCAGCAGCTTGGGAGGTCAAGAGACCCAGTACTTC
J gene: TRBJ2-7; clone size: NA; D gene: NA; V gene: TRBV6-6; CDR3 protein: CAIQGTPYEQYF; CDR3 DNA: TGTGCCATCCAGGGGACCCCCTACGAGCAGTACTTC
J gene: TRBJ2-7; clone size: NA; D gene: NA; V gene: TRBV5-5; CDR3 protein: CASSGTPGSYEQYF; CDR3 DNA: TGTGCCAGCAGCGGGACTCCGGGCTCCTACGAGCAGTACTTC